This T cell receptor beta chain derives from a study of T cells in Graves' hyperthyroidism and ophthalmopathy (dated by TCRdb to between 2018 and 2020). In the study overall: Peripheral blood samples were taken at initial diagnosis, before any treatment was given. TCR Vbeta CDR3 sequencing of roughly 140 peripheral blood samples (under 45 ophthalmopathy, 75 to 85 hyperthyroidism and approximately 17 progressor patients) is reported in the paper. The study also compared thyroid tissue and blood T-cell repertoires from over 5 Graves' hyperthyroidism patients. After blood sampling, hyperthyroidism patients were treated with methimazole at a starting dose of 30 mg daily, and ophthalmopathy patients were treated with high-dose intravenous methylprednisolone. The approximately 98 discovery patients were randomly divided into training and test sets at a 7:3 ratio. To identify TCR V-J signatures that set the groups apart, the researchers used a discovery cohort of more than 95 patients, made up of 43 with Graves' ophthalmopathy and about 60 with stable Graves' hyperthyroidism. Prospective prediction of ophthalmopathy was tested in an independent validation cohort of approximately 19 hyperthyroidism patients and 17 patients who later progressed to ophthalmopathy.

This clonotype was observed a handful of times. Its antigen is still unknown. Base qualities are not at hand, and no much larger clone is one base apart. TCR beta CDR3 regions were amplified from RNA transcripts. For the first round of RT-PCR on the TCR CDR3, the HTBI primer set was used together with the Qiagen OneStep RT-PCR kit. A second multiplex PCR round built the libraries, followed by size selection and purification. The libraries were sequenced on an Illumina HiSeq2000 using paired-end 100 bp reads. The original methods were these. SOAPnuke was used to process the raw data, throwing out any read that contained adapters or uncalled bases, had a mean Phred below 15, or lacked an exact constant-primer or identifier match. High-quality paired reads were merged using COPE v1.2.5, and each unique nucleotide sequence was defined as a clonotype. MiTCR v1.1 was used to align clonotypes to the IMGT TRBV, TRBD and TRBJ reference segments. Only V-J combinations with frequency above 0.0001, covering 98% to 99.2% of repertoires, were analysed. The TCS score was defined as F50 (clonal expansion) divided by E x V (chaos), with BLOSUM62-based TCRdist calculated between CDR3 peptides within each V-J. Welch's t-statistics and random forest reduced approximately 520 V-J features to about 12, which were used in a naive Bayes classifier (R e1071). TCRdb redid the processing of the public reads, applying fastp at Q25 and MiXCR, and retained in-frame beta chains. CDR3 protein sequences are deduplicated, and each keeps its most common genes and DNA. TCRdb's processing, not the study's, gives the V and J calls here. Recorded for this sample are roughly 630,000 distinct CDR3 sequences; around 16% of them occurred a single time. In total, the top ten clones hold about 7% of the sample.

General study outcomes and caveats: Most expanded thyroid clonotypes (frequency above 0.001) were also detected in blood, suggesting blood repertoires may reflect thyroid immune responses. In cross-validation, a model built on a 13 V-J signature told ophthalmopathy apart from stable hyperthyroidism with about 90% sensitivity and roughly 81% specificity, and in testing the same model reached 80%/75%. In validation, the model predicted progression to ophthalmopathy with 55% to 71% sensitivity and 72% to 75% specificity, a median of about 6.7 months before onset. Sample size was not statistically predetermined, and blinding of investigators to group allocation was not performed.

V gives up 4 bases and J gives up 2 bases, and the segment between their germline ends measures 8 bases. Spanning cysteine to phenylalanine, the CDR3 consists of 14 amino acids. Only the CDR3 DNA stays, 42 bases, in frame from base 1. The CDR1 and CDR2 encoded by the germline V gene are SGHTA and FQGTGA. A patient counted as having stable Graves' hyperthyroidism if no progression to ophthalmopathy occurred over 18 months of follow-up. Hyperthyroidism patients were aged 18 to 65 years and newly diagnosed, with disease duration of less than 2 months. Exclusion was applied to patients with uncontrolled infections, other autoimmune diseases, pregnancy or lactation. Diagnoses relied on clinical symptoms, serum thyroxine and TRAb, thyroid ultrasound and orbital computed tomography. PBMCs were separated from 10 ml of fresh peripheral blood using Ficoll-Paque density gradient centrifugation. Trizol reagent was used to extract total RNA, and RNA quality was then checked on an Agilent 2100 Bioanalyzer.

The sequence was obtained from a woman aged 30 to 39 with Graves' hyperthyroidism. Sample: blood. The chain links TRBV7-3 with TRBJ2-2, with the D gene too uncertain to name. The CDR3 is CASSSTSNTGELFF. The bases are TGTGCCAGCAGCTCGACTTCAAACACCGGGGAGCTGTTTTTT.